The TCR beta chain under discussion was sequenced for a study of T cells after yellow fever vaccination. TCRdb re-derived calls from the 5' RACE reads in MiXCR, one entry per CDR3 protein. The sample has roughly 300,000 distinct CDR3 sequences, about 7.8% seen once; the top ten hold around 17%. Trimming cost V 5 bases and J 8 bases; bases outside gene matches: 11. This CDR3 has 14 residues. Sequenced here: PBMCs, sampled approximately 40 days after the first yellow fever vaccination. The chain couples TRBV12-3 or TRBV12-4 to TRBJ1-1; 7 nucleotides align to TRBD1. The clonotype comes from a man younger than 35 who received the YFV17D yellow fever vaccine. Written as DNA, the CDR3 is TGTGCCAGCAGTGACAACAGGGGCGGGGGAGAAGCTTTCTTT. This encodes CASSDNRGGGEAFF.